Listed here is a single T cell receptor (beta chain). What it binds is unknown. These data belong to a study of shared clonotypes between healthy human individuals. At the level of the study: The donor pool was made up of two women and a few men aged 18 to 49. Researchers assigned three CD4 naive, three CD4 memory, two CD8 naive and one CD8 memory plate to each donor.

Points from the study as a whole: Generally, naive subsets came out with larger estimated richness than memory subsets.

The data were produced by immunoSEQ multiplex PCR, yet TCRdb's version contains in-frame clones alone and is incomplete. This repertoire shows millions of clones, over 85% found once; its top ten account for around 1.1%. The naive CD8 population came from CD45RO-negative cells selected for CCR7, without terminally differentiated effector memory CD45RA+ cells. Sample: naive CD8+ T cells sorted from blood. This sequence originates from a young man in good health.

The CDR3 protein is CASSGVEETQYF. The CDR3 nucleotides are TGTGCCAGCAGCGGGGTTGAAGAGACCCAGTACTTC. The gene calls are TRBV28 and TRBJ2-5; perhaps TRBD2 as D (5 bases). The ends were cut back, 6 bases at V and 3 bases at J, with 8 bases in the middle. The CDR3 consists of 12 residues. The V gene's germline CDR1 is MDHEN and CDR2 SYDVKM.